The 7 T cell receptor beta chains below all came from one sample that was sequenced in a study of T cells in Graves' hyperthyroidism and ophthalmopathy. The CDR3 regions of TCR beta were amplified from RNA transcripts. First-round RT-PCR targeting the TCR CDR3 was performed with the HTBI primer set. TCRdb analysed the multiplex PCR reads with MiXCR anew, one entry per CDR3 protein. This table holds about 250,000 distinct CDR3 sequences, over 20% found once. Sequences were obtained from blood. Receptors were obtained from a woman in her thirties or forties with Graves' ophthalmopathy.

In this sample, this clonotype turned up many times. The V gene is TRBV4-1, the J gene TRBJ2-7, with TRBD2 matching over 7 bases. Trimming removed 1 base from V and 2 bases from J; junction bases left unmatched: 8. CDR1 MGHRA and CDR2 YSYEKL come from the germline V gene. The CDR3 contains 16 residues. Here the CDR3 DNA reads TGCGCCAGCAGCCAAGCAGCGGGACCATTTACCTACGAGCAGTACTTC. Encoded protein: CASSQAAGPFTYEQYF.

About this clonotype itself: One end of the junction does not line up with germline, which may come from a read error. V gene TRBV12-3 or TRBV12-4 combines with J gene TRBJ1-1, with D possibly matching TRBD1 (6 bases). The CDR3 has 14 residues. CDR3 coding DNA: TGTGCCAGCAGTTTGCGGGGGCGGTGGACTGGAGCTTTCTTT. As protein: CASSLRGRWTGAFF.

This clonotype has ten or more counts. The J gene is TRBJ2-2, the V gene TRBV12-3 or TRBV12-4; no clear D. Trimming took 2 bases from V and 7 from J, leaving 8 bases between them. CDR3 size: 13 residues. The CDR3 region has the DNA TGTGCCAGCAGTTTAATAAGAGTCGGGGAGCTGTTTTTT. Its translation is CASSLIRVGELFF.

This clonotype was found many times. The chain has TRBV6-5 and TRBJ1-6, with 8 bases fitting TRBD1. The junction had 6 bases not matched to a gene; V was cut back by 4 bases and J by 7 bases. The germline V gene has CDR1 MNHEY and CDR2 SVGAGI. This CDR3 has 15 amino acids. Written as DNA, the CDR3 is TGTGCCAGCAGTTTACAGGGGGGAGTGAATTCACCCCTCCACTTT. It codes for CASSLQGGVNSPLHF.

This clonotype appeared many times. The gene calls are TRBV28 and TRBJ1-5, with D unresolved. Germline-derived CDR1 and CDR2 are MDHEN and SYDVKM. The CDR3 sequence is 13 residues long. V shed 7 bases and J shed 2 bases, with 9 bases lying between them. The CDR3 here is CASKKVGNQPQHF. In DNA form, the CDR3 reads TGTGCCAGCAAAAAGGTCGGCAATCAGCCCCAGCATTTT.

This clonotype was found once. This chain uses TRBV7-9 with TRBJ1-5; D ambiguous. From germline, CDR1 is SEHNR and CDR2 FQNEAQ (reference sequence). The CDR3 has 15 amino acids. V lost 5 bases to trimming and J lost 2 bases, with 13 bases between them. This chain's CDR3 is CASSPGWIGNQPQHF. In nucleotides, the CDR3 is TGTGCCAGCAGCCCCGGGTGGATCGGCAATCAGCCCCAGCATTTT.

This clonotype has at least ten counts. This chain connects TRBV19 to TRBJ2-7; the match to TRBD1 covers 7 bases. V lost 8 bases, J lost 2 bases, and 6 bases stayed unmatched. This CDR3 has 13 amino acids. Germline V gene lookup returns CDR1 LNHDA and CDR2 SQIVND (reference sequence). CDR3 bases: TGTGCCAGTTCCCGGGACAGAGCCTACGAGCAGTACTTC. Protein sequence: CASSRDRAYEQYF.